This is a list of T cell receptor beta chains from one sample in a study of blood T cell repertoires in COVID-19. Sequencing was performed with immunoSEQ multiplex PCR; in TCRdb, only in-frame clones are kept and a portion is missing. The sample includes about 70,000 clones, 70% to 90% of them seen just once. The sample was peripheral blood. The origin of the receptors is a woman aged 55-69 years with acute or convalescent COVID-19. Both conserved end residues are part of each CDR3.

v_call: TRBV7-9
j_call: TRBJ1-5
cdr3_aa: CASSLSDKPRAQHF

v_call: TRBV9
j_call: TRBJ1-1
cdr3_aa: CASSVAQRRQVRVTEAFF

v_call: TRBV4-1
j_call: TRBJ1-1
cdr3_aa: CASSPSRDIGTEAFF

v_call: TRBV5-1
j_call: TRBJ1-1
cdr3_aa: CASSLTQAKNTEAFF

v_call: TRBV28
j_call: TRBJ1-4
cdr3_aa: CASSLPTGTNEKLFF

v_call: TRBV6-4
j_call: TRBJ1-4
cdr3_aa: CASFRASFIEKLFF

v_call: TRBV5-4
j_call: TRBJ2-7
cdr3_aa: CASSLGGGLAVYEQYF

v_call: TRBV7-8
j_call: TRBJ1-5
cdr3_aa: CASSLVGEGQPQHF

v_call: TRBV5-6
j_call: TRBJ2-7
cdr3_aa: CASSLGRRRIEQYF

v_call: TRBV5-5
j_call: TRBJ1-1
cdr3_aa: CASSLGGQGYRTEAFF

v_call: TRBV7-3
j_call: TRBJ2-3
cdr3_aa: CASSLTSVSTDTQYF

v_call: TRBV3-1/TRBV3-2
j_call: TRBJ1-1
cdr3_aa: CASSQVRFMNTEAFF

v_call: TRBV2
j_call: TRBJ2-5
cdr3_aa: CASRGLAGEETQYF

v_call: TRBV7-2
j_call: TRBJ2-7
cdr3_aa: CASSPRRDRVSYEQYF

v_call: TRBV10-3
j_call: TRBJ1-3
cdr3_aa: CAIMANGVTGNTIYF

v_call: TRBV7-3
j_call: TRBJ2-1
cdr3_aa: CASSLSTYNEQFF

v_call: TRBV30
j_call: TRBJ1-5
cdr3_aa: CAWSVDRRRDQPQHF

v_call: TRBV11-2
j_call: TRBJ2-1
cdr3_aa: CASSGQGDNEQFF

v_call: TRBV7-8
j_call: TRBJ1-1
cdr3_aa: CASSAWGQPRTEAFF

v_call: TRBV18
j_call: TRBJ1-2
cdr3_aa: CASSPSNTAGYGYTF

v_call: TRBV7-9
j_call: TRBJ1-6
cdr3_aa: CASSLQGVDNSPLHF

v_call: TRBV5-6
j_call: TRBJ1-6
cdr3_aa: CASSPQEQGAYNSPLHF

v_call: TRBV9
j_call: TRBJ2-2
cdr3_aa: CASSGPGMDTGELFF

v_call: TRBV24-1
j_call: TRBJ1-4
cdr3_aa: CATSDLSVGDRAEKLFF

v_call: TRBV5-6
j_call: TRBJ1-2
cdr3_aa: CASSYGIQGYGYTF

v_call: TRBV7-9
j_call: TRBJ1-2
cdr3_aa: CASSGGASDAPYGYTF

v_call: TRBV27
j_call: TRBJ1-4
cdr3_aa: CASAKDELQGFGGEKLFF

v_call: TRBV6-1
j_call: TRBJ2-7
cdr3_aa: CASRPGQGVYEQYF

v_call: TRBV30
j_call: TRBJ2-4
cdr3_aa: CAWSAGVAKNIQYF

v_call: TRBV9
j_call: TRBJ1-1
cdr3_aa: CASSARTQGDAEAFF

v_call: TRBV7-6
j_call: TRBJ1-1
cdr3_aa: CASSLDLYTEAFF

v_call: TRBV29-1
j_call: TRBJ1-4
cdr3_aa: CSVALWSSNEKLFF

v_call: TRBV6-5
j_call: TRBJ1-1
cdr3_aa: CASSKTGGSVEAFF

v_call: TRBV15
j_call: TRBJ1-4
cdr3_aa: CATSRWDSGATNEKLFF

v_call: TRBV5-8
j_call: TRBJ1-1
cdr3_aa: CASSSGQTRGDTEAFF

v_call: TRBV7-8
j_call: TRBJ2-2
cdr3_aa: CASSLALRPGGTGELFF

v_call: TRBV29-1
j_call: TRBJ1-5
cdr3_aa: CSVGDRESQPQHF

v_call: TRBV29-1
j_call: TRBJ1-1
cdr3_aa: CSVTGRITLNTEAFF

v_call: TRBV4-2
j_call: TRBJ1-2
cdr3_aa: CASSQGTSTYYGYTF

v_call: TRBV5-5
j_call: TRBJ2-2
cdr3_aa: CASSLAVLTPTGELFF

v_call: TRBV30
j_call: TRBJ2-1
cdr3_aa: CAWSFLAGIYNEQFF

v_call: TRBV21-1
j_call: TRBJ1-1
cdr3_aa: CASSLLRGIRNTEAFF

v_call: TRBV19
j_call: TRBJ1-2
cdr3_aa: CASSSLSTGYGYTF

v_call: TRBV19
j_call: TRBJ2-7
cdr3_aa: CASSSSGGRGEQYF

v_call: TRBV28
j_call: TRBJ1-3
cdr3_aa: CASSLVQASGNTIYF

v_call: TRBV7-3
j_call: TRBJ2-3
cdr3_aa: CASSRQGGTDTQYF

v_call: TRBV28
j_call: TRBJ1-6
cdr3_aa: CASSFGGARGSPLHF

v_call: TRBV5-1
j_call: TRBJ2-7
cdr3_aa: CASSIRQGWYEQYF

v_call: TRBV3-1/TRBV3-2
j_call: TRBJ1-6
cdr3_aa: CASSQVGQESPLHF

v_call: TRBV15
j_call: TRBJ1-1
cdr3_aa: CATSRGDGSTEAFF

v_call: TRBV7-7
j_call: TRBJ1-6
cdr3_aa: CASSPRQGHNSPLHF

v_call: TRBV19
j_call: TRBJ2-2
cdr3_aa: CASSIEGRGQGGELFF

v_call: TRBV5-1
j_call: TRBJ1-1
cdr3_aa: CASSLKQGMEAFF

v_call: TRBV5-1
j_call: TRBJ1-1
cdr3_aa: CASSSAGTGGSNTEAFF

v_call: TRBV19
j_call: TRBJ2-4
cdr3_aa: CASSHRESKNIQYF